The source of this T cell receptor (beta chain) is a study of T cells in Graves' hyperthyroidism and ophthalmopathy (dated by TCRdb to between 2017 and 2020). General notes on the study: Peripheral blood was sampled at the time of initial diagnosis, prior to any treatment. To identify TCR V-J signatures that set the groups apart, the researchers used a discovery cohort of about a hundred patients, made up of about 44 with Graves' ophthalmopathy and about 60 with stable Graves' hyperthyroidism. Prospective prediction of ophthalmopathy was tested in an independent validation cohort of 18 to 20 hyperthyroidism patients and roughly 16 patients who later progressed to ophthalmopathy. The roughly 90 discovery patients were divided at random into training and test sets in a 7:3 ratio. The study also compared thyroid tissue and blood T-cell repertoires from five or six Graves' hyperthyroidism patients. Following sampling, methimazole starting at 30 mg daily was given to hyperthyroidism patients, and high-dose intravenous methylprednisolone was given to ophthalmopathy patients. The paper reports TCR Vbeta CDR3 sequencing of some 140 peripheral blood samples: 40 or so ophthalmopathy, 75 to 80 hyperthyroidism and around 17 progressor patients.

The research as a whole found: In validation, the model predicted progression to ophthalmopathy with approximately 71% sensitivity and approximately 72% specificity, a median of about six months before onset. Ophthalmopathy was separated from stable hyperthyroidism by a 13 V-J signature model, with around 88% sensitivity and roughly 84% specificity obtained in cross-validation and 80%/75% obtained in testing. Sample size was not statistically predetermined, and blinding of investigators to group allocation was not performed. Most expanded thyroid clonotypes (frequency above 0.001) were also detected in blood, suggesting blood repertoires may reflect thyroid immune responses.

V and J are trimmed by 5 bases and 4 bases, and the gene matches miss 7 bases of the junction. In the germline V gene, CDR1 corresponds to MNHNS and CDR2 to SASEGT. Inclusive of both ends, the CDR3 amounts to 14 amino acids. The sequence is cut down to CDR3 DNA, 42 bases in frame from base 1. A patient counted as having stable Graves' hyperthyroidism if no progression to ophthalmopathy occurred over 18 months of follow-up. The hyperthyroidism patients were between 18 and 65 years old and newly diagnosed, with a disease duration of less than 2 months. The study excluded patients with uncontrolled infections, other autoimmune diseases, pregnancy or lactation. Clinical symptoms, serum thyroxine and TRAb, thyroid ultrasound, and orbital computed tomography formed the basis for the diagnoses. Ficoll-Paque density gradient centrifugation was used to isolate PBMCs from around 9.1 ml of fresh peripheral blood. Total RNA was extracted using Trizol reagent, and RNA quality was assessed on an Agilent 2100 Bioanalyzer.

On this clonotype: This clone's antigen is unknown. In this CDR3 the conserved last residue, phenylalanine or tryptophan, is missing, so a read error is likely.

The TCR beta CDR3 regions were amplified from RNA transcripts. For the first round of RT-PCR on the TCR CDR3, the HTBI primer set was used together with the Qiagen OneStep RT-PCR kit. A second multiplex PCR round built the libraries, followed by size selection and purification. Libraries were sequenced paired-end with 100 bp reads on an Illumina HiSeq2000. As for the authors' bioinformatics: SOAPnuke was used to process the raw data, removing reads that contained adapters or uncalled bases, had a mean Phred below 15, or lacked an exact match to the constant primer or identifier. COPE v1.2.5 was used to merge the high-quality paired reads, and each unique nucleotide sequence was defined as a clonotype. MiTCR v1.1 was used to align clonotypes to the IMGT TRBV, TRBD and TRBJ reference segments. The analysis was restricted to V-J combinations with a frequency above 0.0001, which together covered about 99% of the repertoires. A TCS score was defined as the ratio between F50 (clonal expansion) and ExV (chaos), using BLOSUM62-based TCRdist between CDR3 peptides within each V-J. Welch's t-statistics and random forest reduced roughly 540 V-J features to 10 to 15, which were used in a naive Bayes classifier (R e1071). TCRdb's own reprocessing of the public reads used fastp at Q25 and MiXCR and kept productive beta chains. CDR3 protein sequences are deduplicated, and each keeps its most common genes and DNA. For this entry, the V and J calls and clone size follow TCRdb and not the study's own pipeline. The sample table records 300,000 to 350,000 distinct CDR3 sequences; under 25% of these occur just once. 50% of the sample is held by the ten biggest clonotypes.

The sequence derives from a woman in her forties or fifties with Graves' hyperthyroidism. Sequences were obtained from blood. The chain uses TRBV6-1 and TRBJ1-2; TRBD1 agrees with 7 junctional bases. The bases are TGTGCCAGCAGTCGCGGACAGGAGGGCTATGGCTACACCGTC. Its coded protein is CASSRGQEGYGYTV.